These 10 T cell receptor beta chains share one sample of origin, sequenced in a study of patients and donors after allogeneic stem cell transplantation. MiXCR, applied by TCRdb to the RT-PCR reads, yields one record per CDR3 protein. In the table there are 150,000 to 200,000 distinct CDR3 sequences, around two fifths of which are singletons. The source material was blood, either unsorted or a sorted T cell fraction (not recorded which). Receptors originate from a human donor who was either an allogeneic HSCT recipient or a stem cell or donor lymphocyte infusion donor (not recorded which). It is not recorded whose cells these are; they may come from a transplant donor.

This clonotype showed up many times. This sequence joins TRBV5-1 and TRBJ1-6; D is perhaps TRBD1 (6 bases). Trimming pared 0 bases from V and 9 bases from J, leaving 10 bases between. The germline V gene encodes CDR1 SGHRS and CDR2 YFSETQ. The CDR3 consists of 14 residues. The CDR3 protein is CASSLEAGVSPLHF. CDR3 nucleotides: TGCGCCAGCAGCTTGGAGGCAGGGGTTTCACCCCTCCACTTT.

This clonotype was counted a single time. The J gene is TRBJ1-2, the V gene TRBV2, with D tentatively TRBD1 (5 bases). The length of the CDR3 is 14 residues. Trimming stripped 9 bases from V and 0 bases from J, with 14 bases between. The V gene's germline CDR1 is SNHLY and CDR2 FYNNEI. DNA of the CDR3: TGTGCCAGGGGGAGGGACGGCACTAACTATGGCTACACCTTC. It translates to CARGRDGTNYGYTF.

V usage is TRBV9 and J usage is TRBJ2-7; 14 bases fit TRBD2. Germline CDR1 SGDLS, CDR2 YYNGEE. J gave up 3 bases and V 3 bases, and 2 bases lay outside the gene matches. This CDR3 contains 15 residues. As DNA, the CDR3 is TGTGCCAGCAGCGCCGGGACTAGCGGGAGCTACGAGCAGTACTTC. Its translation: CASSAGTSGSYEQYF.

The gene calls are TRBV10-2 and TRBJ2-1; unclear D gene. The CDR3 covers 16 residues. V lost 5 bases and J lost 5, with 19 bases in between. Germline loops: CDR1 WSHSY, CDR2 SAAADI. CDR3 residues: CASSPHLGPPHNEQFF. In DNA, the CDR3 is TGCGCCAGCAGTCCTCATCTTGGTCCGCCCCACAATGAGCAGTTCTTC.

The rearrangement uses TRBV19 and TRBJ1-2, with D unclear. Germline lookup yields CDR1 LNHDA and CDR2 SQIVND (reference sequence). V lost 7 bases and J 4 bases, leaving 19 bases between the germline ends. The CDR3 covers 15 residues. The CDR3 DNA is TGTGCCAGTAAAACCAGCGCTCCAACCGCCTATGGCTACACCTTC. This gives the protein CASKTSAPTAYGYTF.

The CDR3 DNA is TGTGCCAGCAGCCCCCCTAGGGCAGATACCATCTATGGCTACACCTTC. As protein: CASSPPRADTIYGYTF. The V gene is TRBV7-2, the J gene TRBJ1-2; D remains ambiguous. CDR1 and CDR2 from the germline V gene are SGHTA and FQGNSA. Deletions cut 5 bases from V and 4 bases from J, with 20 bases between. This CDR3 is built from 16 residues.

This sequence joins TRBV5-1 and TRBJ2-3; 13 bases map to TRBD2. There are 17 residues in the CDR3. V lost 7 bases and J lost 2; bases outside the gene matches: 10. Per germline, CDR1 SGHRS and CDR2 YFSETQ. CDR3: CASRTSGRWENTDTQYF. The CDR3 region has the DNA TGCGCCAGCCGGACTAGCGGGAGATGGGAAAACACAGATACGCAGTATTTT. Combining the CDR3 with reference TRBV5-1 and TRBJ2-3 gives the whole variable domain KAGVTQTPRYLIKTRGQQVTLSCSPISGHRSVSWYQQTPGQGLQFLFEYFSETQRNKGNFPGRFSGRQFSNSRSEMNVSTLELGDSALYLCASRTSGRWENTDTQYFGPGTRLTVL.

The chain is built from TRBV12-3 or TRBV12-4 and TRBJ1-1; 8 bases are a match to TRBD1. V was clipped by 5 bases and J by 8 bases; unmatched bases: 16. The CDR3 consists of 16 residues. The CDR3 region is CASSKRTGLGKAEAFF. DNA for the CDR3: TGTGCCAGCAGTAAACGGACAGGGCTTGGAAAGGCCGAAGCTTTCTTT.

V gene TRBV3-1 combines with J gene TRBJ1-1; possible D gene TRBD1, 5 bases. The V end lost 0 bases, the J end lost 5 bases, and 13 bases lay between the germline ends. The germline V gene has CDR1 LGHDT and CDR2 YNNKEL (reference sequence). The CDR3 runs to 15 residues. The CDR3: CASSQEPREGTEAFF. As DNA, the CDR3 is TGTGCCAGCAGCCAAGAGCCCCGGGAGGGGACTGAAGCTTTCTTT.

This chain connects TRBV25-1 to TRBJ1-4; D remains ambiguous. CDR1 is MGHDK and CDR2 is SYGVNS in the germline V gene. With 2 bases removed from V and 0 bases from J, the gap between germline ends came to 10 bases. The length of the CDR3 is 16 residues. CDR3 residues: CASSETPGATNEKLFF. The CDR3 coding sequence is TGTGCCAGCAGTGAAACCCCAGGCGCAACTAATGAAAAACTGTTTTTT.